This T cell receptor beta chain was identified in a study of T cells in tuberculosis. Study overall: T cells were selected with CD1B tetramers loaded with glucose monomycolate.

Germline loops: CDR1 ENHRY, CDR2 SYGVKD. V was trimmed by 6 bases and J by 10 bases, leaving 13 bases between them. The CDR3 extends over 13 amino acids. Assay used: immunoSEQ multiplex PCR; TCRdb lists only in-frame clones, some missing. The sample records about 33,000 clones, nearly 90% being singletons. Time point denoted: new active TB diagnosis, blood taken before or within 7 days of starting treatment. Patients were newly diagnosed, HIV-seronegative, and aged 18 or older. This clone was counted a few times. The sequence came from an adult with tuberculosis. The source material was PBMCs, sampled at tuberculosis diagnosis. The chain joins TRBV10-3 to TRBJ1-6; D is perhaps TRBD1 (6 bases). As DNA, the CDR3 is TGTGCCATCAGGGACAGCGAGGGGTCACCCCTCCACTTT. Translated: CAIRDSEGSPLHF.